These T cell receptor beta chains were read from a single sample in a study of technical replicates of blood from several donors. TCRdb keeps only in-frame clones here, not all; method: immunoSEQ multiplex PCR. The table shows approximately 52,000 clones, with around 83% occurring only once. The sequenced sample consisted of PBMCs. The receptor source for this set is a human donor in good health. Some clones in this sample may be carry-over from other donors' samples. Each CDR3 is given with its conserved first and last residue. A D gene is named only where the DNA matches it firmly. Rows may omit the clone size; those that give it use once, few, many or a size class.

NA | TRBJ1-2 | TRBV7-2 | TRBD1 | TGTGCCAGCAGCGCCCAACAGGGGGCGAGAGGCTACACCTTC | CASSAQQGARGYTF
NA | TRBJ2-1 | TRBV27 | TRBD2 | TGTGCCAGCAGTACCCCCGGGACTAGCGGGAGGCATGAGCAGTTCTTC | CASSTPGTSGRHEQFF
NA | TRBJ1-5 | TRBV15 | NA | TGTGCCACCAGCAGCGCCGGGCCCCGGGGTGGTCAGCCCCAGCATTTT | CATSSAGPRGGQPQHF
NA | TRBJ2-7 | TRBV5-1 | TRBD1 | TGCGCCAGCAGCTTGGCAGGGACAGGCTCCTACGAGCAGTACTTC | CASSLAGTGSYEQYF
NA | TRBJ1-1 | TRBV27 | TRBD1 | TGTGCCAGCAGCATGGACAGGGGTTCTAGGGCTTTCTTT | CASSMDRGSRAFF
NA | TRBJ2-1 | TRBV30 | NA | TGTGCCTGGGGGCACGGGGGCTCCTACAATGAGCAGTTCTTC | CAWGHGGSYNEQFF
NA | TRBJ2-5 | TRBV27 | TRBD1 | TGTGCCAGCAGTTTACGATTCGCATTTCGGGACAGTTGGGAGACCCAGTACTTC | CASSLRFAFRDSWETQYF
NA | TRBJ2-5 | TRBV12-5 | NA | TGTGCTAGTGGCTACCAAGAGACCCAGTACTTC | CASGYQETQYF
NA | TRBJ2-7 | TRBV5-6 | TRBD1 | TGTGCCAGCAGCTCCGGGACAGGGTCCAACGAGCAGTACTTC | CASSSGTGSNEQYF
once | TRBJ2-7 | TRBV5-6 | NA | TGTGCCAGCAGCTTGGTGGTATGGAGGGACTCCTACGAGCAGTACTTC | CASSLVVWRDSYEQYF
NA | TRBJ1-4 | TRBV2 | NA | TGTGCCAGCCGGCCAGGGGTGGGTGAAAAACTGTTTTTT | CASRPGVGEKLFF
NA | TRBJ1-1 | TRBV27 | NA | TGTGCCAGCAGTTCCCGACCCGAGGGAGGGTTTACTGAAGCTTTCTTT | CASSSRPEGGFTEAFF
NA | TRBJ2-2 | TRBV4-3 | TRBD1 | TGCGCCAGCAGCCAAGCCGGGACAGTTAACACCGGGGAGCTGTTTTTT | CASSQAGTVNTGELFF
NA | TRBJ2-2 | TRBV18 | TRBD2 | TGTGCCAGCTCACCACGTGTTAGCGGGATGAACACCGGGGAGCTGTTTTTT | CASSPRVSGMNTGELFF
NA | TRBJ2-6 | TRBV6-7 | NA | TGTGCCAGCAGTTACCTTAGAGGCCCTGGGGCCAACGTCCTGACTTTC | CASSYLRGPGANVLTF
NA | TRBJ1-3 | TRBV10-3 | NA | TGTGCCATCAGTGAGTCGACAGGTCCTGGAAACACCATATATTTT | CAISESTGPGNTIYF
NA | TRBJ2-7 | TRBV7-8 | TRBD2 | TGTGCCAGCAGCACTATACGGGAGGGGTTCTACGAGCAGTACTTC | CASSTIREGFYEQYF
NA | TRBJ2-3 | TRBV19 | TRBD1 | TGTGCCAGTAGTATAGGTCAGGGGGCTGCGACAGATACGCAGTATTTT | CASSIGQGAATDTQYF
NA | TRBJ1-1 | TRBV30 | NA | TGTGCCTTGACACTGAACACTGAAGCTTTCTTT | CALTLNTEAFF
NA | TRBJ2-7 | TRBV29-1 | NA | TGCAGCGTTAGGGGTTCTCACGAGCAGTACTTC | CSVRGSHEQYF
NA | TRBJ2-1 | TRBV7-9 | TRBD1 | TGTGCCAGCAGCTTATTGGCAGGGGGCAGCAAGGAGAATGAGCAGTTCTTC | CASSLLAGGSKENEQFF
NA | TRBJ2-7 | TRBV2 | TRBD2 | TGTGCCAGCAGTGAGGCTAGCGGATACTCCTACGAGCAGTACTTC | CASSEASGYSYEQYF
NA | TRBJ2-5 | TRBV27 | TRBD1 | TGTGCCAGCAGTTTAACAGGACAGGGGGCGCGGGAGACCCAGTACTTC | CASSLTGQGARETQYF
NA | TRBJ2-7 | TRBV29-1 | NA | TGCAGCGTTCAGGATAGGTTCGAGCAGTACTTC | CSVQDRFEQYF
NA | TRBJ1-5 | TRBV10-3 | NA | TGTGCCATCAGTGGGGACATGGTGTCTCAGCCCCAGCATTTT | CAISGDMVSQPQHF
NA | TRBJ2-5 | TRBV7-2 | TRBD1 | TGTGCCAGCAGCTTACTGGGACAGGGGGCCGAGACCCAGTACTTC | CASSLLGQGAETQYF
NA | TRBJ2-3 | TRBV2 | NA | TGTGCCAGTGACCCAAGGGGAGATACGCAGTATTTT | CASDPRGDTQYF
NA | TRBJ1-1 | TRBV6-5 | NA | TGTGCCAGCAGTTCCACCCAACTCATCAACACTGAAGCTTTCTTT | CASSSTQLINTEAFF
NA | TRBJ2-1 | TRBV7-8 | TRBD2 | TGTGCCAGCAGTCCAGTTACGGGAGGGCCTAATGAGCAGTTCTTC | CASSPVTGGPNEQFF
NA | TRBJ1-6 | TRBV7-8 | TRBD1 | TGTGCCAGCAGCTTAAGACAGGGAGATTCACCCCTCCACTTT | CASSLRQGDSPLHF
once | TRBJ2-3 | TRBV9 | TRBD2 | TGTGCCAGCAGCGTCCGGGGACTAGTAGCAGATACGCAGTATTTT | CASSVRGLVADTQYF
few | TRBJ1-1 | TRBV19 | NA | TGTGCCAGTAGTATCGGGGGGCGGAGCACTGAAGCTTTCTTT | CASSIGGRSTEAFF
NA | TRBJ1-2 | TRBV4-1 | NA | TGCGCCAGCAGCTCATACGCGCCAATACGCACCTTC | CASSSYAPIRTF
NA | TRBJ2-5 | TRBV5-6 | TRBD2 | TGTGCCAGCAGCTGGGAATCTAGCGGGACTGAGACCCAGTACTTC | CASSWESSGTETQYF
NA | TRBJ1-1 | TRBV7-2 | TRBD1 | TGTGCCAGCAGCTCCGGACAGGCGGACACTGAAGCTTTCTTT | CASSSGQADTEAFF
NA | TRBJ1-2 | TRBV7-2 | NA | TGTGCCAGCAGCCCACAGGGAAGCTATGGCTACACCTTC | CASSPQGSYGYTF
NA | TRBJ1-2 | TRBV7-9 | TRBD1 | TGTGCCAGCAGCGGAGACGGACAGGGGCTTAATGGCTACACCTTC | CASSGDGQGLNGYTF
once | TRBJ2-2 | TRBV5-1 | NA | TGCGCCAGCAGACAGAACACCGGGGAGCTGTTTTTT | CASRQNTGELFF
NA | TRBJ1-2 | TRBV6-6 | NA | TGTGCCAGCAGTGGGAGCGGCTACACCTTC | CASSGSGYTF
NA | TRBJ2-2 | TRBV7-3 | TRBD2 | TGTGCCAGCAGCTTAGACAGCGGGGCCCCCGCGGGCACCGGGGAGCTGTTTTTT | CASSLDSGAPAGTGELFF
NA | TRBJ2-3 | TRBV11-2 | NA | TGTGCCAGCAGCCAAATCCGTGGGGCTAGCACAGATACGCAGTATTTT | CASSQIRGASTDTQYF
once | TRBJ1-6 | TRBV13 | NA | TGTGCCAGCAGCTGGGGACACCCGGTTAATTCACCCCTCCACTTT | CASSWGHPVNSPLHF
NA | TRBJ2-1 | TRBV7-3 | TRBD2 | TGTGCCAGCAGCTCCGGACTAGCCACTGGGGAGCAGTTCTTC | CASSSGLATGEQFF
NA | TRBJ2-3 | TRBV2 | TRBD2 | TGTGCCAGCAGTACATCTAGCGGGTCAGATACGCAGTATTTT | CASSTSSGSDTQYF
NA | TRBJ2-7 | TRBV18 | NA | TGTGCCAGCTCACCCCCTAGCTCTACCTACGAGCAGTACTTC | CASSPPSSTYEQYF
NA | TRBJ2-7 | TRBV6-5 | TRBD2 | TGTGCCAGCCGTAAAGCGGGGGGGATTTACGAGCAGTACTTC | CASRKAGGIYEQYF
NA | TRBJ1-1 | TRBV30 | NA | TGTGCCTGGAGTGGGGGGACAAACATGAACACTGAAGCTTTCTTT | CAWSGGTNMNTEAFF
NA | TRBJ2-1 | TRBV5-6 | NA | TGTGCCAGCAGCTCAACCGGACATGTTGAGCAGTTCTTC | CASSSTGHVEQFF
NA | TRBJ1-4 | TRBV2 | NA | TGTGCCAGCAGTGAACAGGGAGGAGAAAAACTGTTTTTT | CASSEQGGEKLFF
NA | TRBJ2-3 | TRBV5-1 | NA | TGCGCCAGCAAGGCAGGGGGGATGGCAGATACGCAGTATTTT | CASKAGGMADTQYF
NA | TRBJ2-1 | TRBV7-9 | NA | TGTGCCAGCAGCCCCGATAGCGGTAATCTTTACAATGAGCAGTTCTTC | CASSPDSGNLYNEQFF
NA | TRBJ2-1 | TRBV7-2 | NA | TGTGCCAGCAGCCCGGCGAGGGCCGGGGAGGTGTTCTTC | CASSPARAGEVFF
NA | TRBJ1-5 | TRBV4-2 | TRBD1 | TGTGCCAGCAGCCAAGGGGGACAGGGCGCCCAGCCCCAGCATTTT | CASSQGGQGAQPQHF
NA | TRBJ1-5 | TRBV6-5 | TRBD1 | TGTGCCAGCAGCGAACAGGGGTATAGCAATCAGCCCCAGCATTTT | CASSEQGYSNQPQHF
NA | TRBJ1-4 | TRBV4-3 | TRBD1 | TGCGCCAGCAGCCACGATTACGGGACAGGGGTTGAAAAACTGTTTTTT | CASSHDYGTGVEKLFF
NA | TRBJ1-5 | TRBV15 | NA | TGTGCCACCAGCAGAGATCGGAGTAAGCAGCCCCAGCATTTT | CATSRDRSKQPQHF
NA | TRBJ2-7 | TRBV13 | NA | TGTGCCAGCAGCTTACGAAGCGAAACGTTATCCTACGAGCAGTACTTC | CASSLRSETLSYEQYF
NA | TRBJ2-7 | TRBV6-6 | NA | TGTGCCAGCCACCCCCGGACAGCCCAGGGCGAGCAGTACTTC | CASHPRTAQGEQYF